The 12 T cell receptor beta chains below were found in one sample sequenced in a study of T cell clonality in common variable immunodeficiency. Overall study findings and caveats: In common variable immunodeficiency, TCR beta chains reportedly carried fewer deletions and N-nucleotide insertions.

Sequenced by immunoSEQ multiplex PCR; TCRdb stores in-frame clones only, minus some. Its table records over 15,000 clones. For these TCRs, the target antigens are not known. The sample comprised peripheral blood mononuclear cells. These receptors all come from a human donor with common variable immunodeficiency.

As to this clone: The read ends 3 residues before the CDR3 terminus; that terminus is restored from the germline J gene. The chain carries TRBV5-1 and TRBJ2-2; 7 bases fit TRBD2. This CDR3 spans 15 amino acids. Germline CDR1 is SGHRS and CDR2 is YFSETQ. Trimming took 5 bases from V and 6 from J; bases not matched to a gene: 10. CDR3 region: CASRESLTSAGELFF. The covered CDR3 bases are TGCGCCAGCAGAGAATCTCTAACTAGCGCCGGGGAG.

For this clone: Coverage ceases 3 residues before the CDR3 finishes, and the germline J gene fills in the end. The genes are TRBV2 and TRBJ1-1, with unresolved D. The germline V and J ends were trimmed by 7 bases and 4 bases, with 10 bases remaining between them. This CDR3 has 12 residues. CDR1 is SNHLY, CDR2 FYNNEI, per germline. CDR3 bases read: TGTGCCAGCAATGGAGGGCTCACTGAA. Translated: CASNGGLTE. The full CDR3 is CASNGGLTEAFF.

Remarks on this clone: The read halts 3 residues ahead of the CDR3 end, with the missing end drawn from the germline J gene. The chain joins TRBV14 to TRBJ2-7; TRBD1 matches 7 bases. The trim removed 6 bases at V and 2 bases at J, leaving 10 bases unmatched. The CDR3 is 15 residues long. CDR1 and CDR2 from the germline V gene are SGHDN and FVKESK. The CDR3 DNA, read in part, is TGTGCCAGCAGGCCGGGTGGACAGGCGACCTACGAG. Translation gives CASRPGGQATYE. The CDR3 in its entirety is CASRPGGQATYEQYF.

In the case of this clone: The read is 3 residues too short to cover the CDR3 end, so that end is filled in from the germline J gene. The rearrangement links TRBV5-5 to TRBJ1-4; 10 bases map to TRBD1. The trim removed 4 bases at V and 6 bases at J, leaving 6 bases unmatched. Germline CDR1 is SGHKS and CDR2 is YYEKEE (reference sequence). This CDR3 is 15 amino acids long. The part of the CDR3 DNA that was read is TGTGCCAGCAGCCTTAGAGGACAGGGGGATGAAAAA. This codes for CASSLRGQGDEK. The full CDR3 protein reads CASSLRGQGDEKLFF.

Partial CDR3 DNA: TGTGCCAGCAGCTTACAGGGCACCGGGGAG. Translating gives CASSLQGTGE. The CDR3, in full, reads CASSLQGTGELFF. The chain has TRBV7-3 and TRBJ2-2; possible D gene TRBD1, 5 bases. The CDR3 end lies 3 residues beyond the end of the read and is filled in from the germline J gene. Germline-derived CDR1 and CDR2 are SGHTA and FQGTGA. With 2 bases removed from V and 4 bases from J, the gap between germline ends came to 5 bases. The CDR3 contains 13 residues.

A note on this clone: The read ends 3 residues before the CDR3 terminus; that terminus is restored from the germline J gene. V and J are TRBV12-3 or TRBV12-4 and TRBJ1-5, with 10 bases fitting TRBD1. The trim removed 6 bases at V and 4 bases at J, leaving 0 bases unmatched. This CDR3 has 13 amino acids. The DNA read from the CDR3 is TGTGCCAGCAGGGGACAGGGGAATCAGCCC. Residues: CASRGQGNQP. The whole CDR3 reads CASRGQGNQPQHF.

Of note for this clone: The read ends 3 residues shy of where the CDR3 ends; the end is completed using the germline J gene. The rearrangement joins TRBV4-2 to TRBJ2-5, with 13 bases aligning to TRBD2. CDR1 and CDR2 (germline): LGHNA, YNFKEQ. J lost 5 bases, V lost 0 bases, and 6 bases had no gene match. The CDR3 contains 17 residues. Incomplete CDR3 DNA: TGTGCCAGCAGCCAAGATGGAGGACTAGCGGGAGTTGAGACC. Protein: CASSQDGGLAGVET. The entire CDR3 reads CASSQDGGLAGVETQYF.

Concerning this clone: The CDR3 end lies 3 residues beyond the end of the read and is filled in from the germline J gene. The chain has TRBV2 and TRBJ2-3, with 16 bases lining up with TRBD2. With V trimmed by 6 bases and J by 0 bases, 9 bases remained unmatched. CDR1 and CDR2 (germline): SNHLY, FYNNEI. This CDR3 comprises 19 residues. CDR3 loop: CASSRQGLAGGHSTDTQYF. The sequenced part of the CDR3 DNA is TGTGCCAGCAGCCGGCAGGGACTAGCGGGGGGGCACAGCACAGATACG.

In regard to this clone: The read gets to within 3 residues of the CDR3 end, and the germline J gene fills in the rest. The chain has TRBV4-2 and TRBJ2-7; possibly TRBD1 for D (6 bases). V was cut by 5 bases and J by 0 bases, with 17 bases left in between. The CDR3 extends over 16 amino acids. Looked up from germline, CDR1 is LGHNA and CDR2 is YNFKEQ. CDR3 in amino acids: CASSAAVVDSSYEQYF. CDR3 DNA (partial): TGTGCCAGCAGCGCCGCCGTCGTGGACAGCTCCTACGAG.

In the case of this clone: The read ends 3 residues early relative to the CDR3; the germline J gene fills the gap. The chain recombines TRBV19 with TRBJ2-6; D gene ambiguous. This CDR3 has 16 residues. The germline V gene encodes CDR1 LNHDA and CDR2 SQIVND (reference sequence). V lost 1 base, J lost 0 bases, and 7 bases lay in between. CDR3 residues: CASSIVHLSGANVLTF. CDR3 bases read: TGTGCCAGTAGTATAGTACACCTCTCTGGGGCCAACGTC.

With respect to this clone: From the germline J gene comes the end of the CDR3, since the read stops 3 residues before it. The chain links TRBV6-2 or TRBV6-3 to TRBJ1-1; D gene ambiguous. The CDR3 is made up of 12 amino acids. Germline V gene lookup returns CDR1 MNHEY and CDR2 SVGEGT. V was clipped by 2 bases and J by 6 bases, with 7 bases between them. The CDR3 loop reads CASSYRFSEAFF. CDR3 DNA (partial): TGTGCCAGCAGTTACAGGTTCTCTGAA.

Notes on this clone: The read ends 3 residues before the CDR3 terminus; that terminus is restored from the germline J gene. The gene calls are TRBV7-2 and TRBJ2-1, with 8 bases that match TRBD2. V shed 2 bases and J 3 bases; nucleotides not matched to a gene: 3. The CDR3 length is 15 residues. In germline, CDR1 is SGHTA, CDR2 FQGNSA. The sequenced CDR3 bases are TGTGCCAGCAGCTTAACTGCGGGGGGCTACAATGAG. Encoded protein: CASSLTAGGYNE. The whole CDR3 reads CASSLTAGGYNEQFF.